This entry describes one T cell receptor (beta chain). The assay was immunoSEQ multiplex PCR, and TCRdb's table has in-frame clones only and misses some. The sample lists over 100,000 clones, 80% to 90% occurring once. This entry belongs to a study of blood T cell repertoires in COVID-19. About the study: From the United States, Italy and Spain came samples of acute and convalescent COVID-19.

Trimming took 0 bases from V and 4 from J, leaving 14 bases between them. The length of the CDR3 is 15 residues. The germline gives CDR1 SGHRS, CDR2 YFSETQ. The sequenced sample was peripheral blood. This clonotype was sampled from a woman of 80 years or more with active or convalescent COVID-19. J is TRBJ2-7 and V is TRBV5-1, with D perhaps matching TRBD1 (6 bases). This chain's CDR3 is CASSLDRLQGYEQYF. The CDR3 DNA sequence: TGCGCCAGCAGCTTGGACAGGCTCCAGGGGTACGAGCAGTACTTC.